This T cell receptor beta chain was obtained from a study of beta chain features in type 1 diabetes. Study-wide points: Among type 1 diabetes patients, VDJ junctions had fewer insertions and more deletions.

Only a few counts were recorded for this clone. The antigen is undetermined. All of the isolated RNA was reverse transcribed, so expressed TCRB transcripts were sequenced. Clones were sequenced by immunoSEQ multiplex PCR, and TCRdb holds only the in-frame ones, with some missing. This sample yields roughly 370,000 clones, of which over 11% are seen a single time; 0.035% to 0.045% belongs to the top ten. V was cut by 2 bases and J by 5 bases, with 7 bases left in between. Germline assignment: CDR1 MNHNY and CDR2 SVGAGI (reference sequence). This CDR3 spans 12 amino acids. This receptor was taken from a man between 25 and 39 years old in good health. Sequences were obtained from naive CD4+ T cells from blood. The rearrangement joins TRBV6-6 to TRBJ2-7; the D gene could be TRBD1 or TRBD2 (5 bases each). The CDR3 DNA reads as TGTGCCAGCAGTTACAGGGACCACGAGCAGTACTTC. Protein: CASSYRDHEQYF.